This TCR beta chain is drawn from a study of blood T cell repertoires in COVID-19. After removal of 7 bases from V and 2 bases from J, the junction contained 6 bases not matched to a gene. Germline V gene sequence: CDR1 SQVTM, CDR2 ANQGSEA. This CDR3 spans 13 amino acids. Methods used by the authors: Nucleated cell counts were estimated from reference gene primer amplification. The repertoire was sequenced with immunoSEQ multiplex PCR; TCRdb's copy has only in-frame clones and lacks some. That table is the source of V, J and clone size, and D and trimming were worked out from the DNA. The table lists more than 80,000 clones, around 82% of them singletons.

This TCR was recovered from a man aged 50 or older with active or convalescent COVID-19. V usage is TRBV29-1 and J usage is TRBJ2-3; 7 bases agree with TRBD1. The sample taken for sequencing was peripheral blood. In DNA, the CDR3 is TGCAGCGCCGGACAGGACCTCACAGATACGCAGTATTTT. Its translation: CSAGQDLTDTQYF.